The present T cell receptor beta chain was sequenced within a study of T cell clones after liver transplantation (dated 2019 in TCRdb). In the study overall: ITN030ST, the source of the samples, was a randomized trial that attempted immunosuppression withdrawal within 2 years of liver transplantation. Donor-reactive T cell clones were identified using TCRbeta sequencing after a pre-transplant mixed lymphocyte reaction and were then followed in post-transplant blood. As an antigen-independent comparator for donor-reactive sequences, third party-reactive TCRbeta sequences were also identified from pre-transplant MLRs. Three of the eight recipients were HCV-positive; the others were transplanted for non-autoimmune, non-viral indications. The subjects received no induction therapy and were kept on standard immunosuppression until randomization at 12-24 months post-transplant. Tolerance was defined as complete withdrawal of immunosuppression for at least one year without a rise in liver enzymes beyond twice the upper limit of normal. Blood samples were collected pre-transplant, then pre-randomization ahead of withdrawal, and finally post-randomization once withdrawal had either been completed or failed. The study cohort included 8 liver transplant recipients, of whom 3 were classified as tolerant and 5 as non-tolerant.

Findings and caveats that apply to the study as a whole: When repertoire turnover was taken into account, detection of donor-reactive sequences was significantly reduced in 7 of 8 subjects for CD4 and in 8 of 8 subjects for CD8. Because no allograft tissue specimens were available, donor-reactive T cells may have migrated into the graft instead of being deleted. In most of the 8 subjects, regardless of tolerance or HCV status, circulating donor-reactive CD4 TCRbeta sequences dropped significantly post-transplant. In two subjects, low numbers of available donor cells limited the measurable donor-reactive repertoire. The decline in donor-reactive sequences exceeded the decline in third party-reactive sequences, suggesting partial antigen-specific deletion that was unrelated to withdrawal success. The conclusions were preliminary, being limited by small, heterogeneous patient numbers and by non-standardized post-transplant time points.

Per the publication, the time point label means: pre-transplant. Thawed unstimulated PBMCs were stained for CD3, CD4 and CD8 and FACS-sorted into CD3+CD4+ and CD3+CD8+ populations. Randomization to immunosuppression withdrawal applied to every one of the 8 studied subjects. The Qiagen DNeasy Blood and Tissue Kit was used for isolation of genomic DNA. Using immunoSEQ, frozen genomic DNA was subjected to high-throughput TCRbeta CDR3 sequencing, a process that included PCR amplification, mapping, bias correction and internal controls. In the source study's methods: Productive rearrangements were kept, and unique TCRbeta sequences were defined by CDR3 nucleotide sequence plus V and J gene. A sequence counted as donor-reactive only if the sequence showed at least 5-fold expansion in CFSE-low cells compared with unstimulated pre-transplant cells and had a frequency of at least 0.01%. Per-subject minimum frequency thresholds, based on the lowest-template unstimulated sample, ensured at least 90% detection power. Jensen-Shannon divergence between the top 1000 TCRbeta sequences after and before transplant was used to measure repertoire turnover. Two-sided Fisher's exact tests were used to test for changes in the detection of donor-reactive sequences. TCRdb's version of the immuneACCESS table is confined to in-frame rearrangements and falls short of the full clone set. An unresolved V gene accounts for under half of the shortfall where checked; the remainder is of unknown origin. From that table come the V and J calls and clone size; the DNA was used to work out D and trimming. Present in this sample are approximately 26,000 clones, 69% of which were seen just once. The ten top clones hold approximately 2.9% of the sample.

From the cysteine up to the phenylalanine, the CDR3 has a length of 15 residues. The sequence is cut down to CDR3 DNA, 45 bases in frame from base 1. The germline V gene specifies SGHTA as CDR1 and FQGNSA as CDR2. At the junction V is shortened by 2 bases and J by 5 bases, with 12 bases in between. For this clone: The antigen it binds to is not known. There are no base qualities to consult, and no much larger clone falls within one base.

The chain is encoded by TRBV7-2 joined to TRBJ2-2; the D gene assignment is ambiguous. The sequence came from a human donor who received a liver transplant. Specimen: CD4+ T cells from blood, collected before liver transplant. The nucleotide sequence reads as follows: TGTGCCAGCAGCTTATCCCCATTCTCAACCGGGGAGCTGTTTTTT. It is translated as CASSLSPFSTGELFF. When the CDR3 is completed using the reference TRBV7-2 and TRBJ2-2 genes on either side, the full variable domain is GAGVSQSPSNKVTEKGKDVELRCDPISGHTALYWYRQSLGQGLEFLIYFQGNSAPDKSGLPSDRFSAERTGGSVSTLTIQRTQQEDSAVYLCASSLSPFSTGELFFGEGSRLTVL.